This T cell receptor beta chain was captured by sequencing in a study of T cell changes during pregnancy in multiple sclerosis. Per germline, CDR1 MDHEN and CDR2 SYDVKM. This CDR3 region has 14 residues. V shed 3 bases and J shed 1 base, with 9 bases lying between them. This table comes from immunoSEQ multiplex PCR, and its TCRdb copy is limited to in-frame clones, with some not included. The sample lists roughly 39,000 clones, around 90% occurring once. Sequencing used CD8+ T cells from peripheral blood mononuclear cells, obtained after pregnancy. The clonotype originates from a female donor with multiple sclerosis, enrolled in a pregnancy study. This sequence joins TRBV28 and TRBJ1-1; possible D gene TRBD1, 5 bases. The CDR3 is CASSLTARNTEAFF. Here the CDR3 DNA reads TGTGCCAGCAGTTTGACAGCTCGGAACACTGAAGCTTTCTTT.